Listed here is a single T cell receptor (beta chain). The antigen is not known. The data originate from a study of graft-versus-host responses after intestinal transplantation. Study as a whole: Every recipient underwent anti-thymocyte globulin induction, then tacrolimus and steroids for two to four years. Overall study results and limits: The authors found GvH clones in recipient marrow, some appearing first in ileum or blood. There was an association between peak levels of circulating GvH clones and early post-transplant HvG declines. Allografts of one patient group, those with graft-donor T cell macrochimerism, had high graft-versus-host to host-versus-graft clonal ratios.

Sequenced by immunoSEQ multiplex PCR; TCRdb stores in-frame clones only, minus some. The sample yields tens of thousands of clones, around 90% seen once. The sequencing used unstimulated CD4+ T cells sorted from spleen or lymph node cells, collected before intestinal transplant. The clonotype comes from a human donor who received an intestinal transplant.

CDR3 protein: CASSLFSGGQETQYF. CDR3 sequence (DNA): TGCGCCAGCAGCTTGTTTTCGGGAGGGCAAGAGACCCAGTACTTC. The chain is built from TRBV5-1 and TRBJ2-5; TRBD2 matches 8 bases. Germline loops: CDR1 SGHRS, CDR2 YFSETQ. V was pared by 1 base and J by 2 bases, with 4 bases of the junction left unmatched. The CDR3 covers 15 residues. Together with reference TRBV5-1 and TRBJ2-5, the CDR3 gives the full variable domain: KAGVTQTPRYLIKTRGQQVTLSCSPISGHRSVSWYQQTPGQGLQFLFEYFSETQRNKGNFPGRFSGRQFSNSRSEMNVSTLELGDSALYLCASSLFSGGQETQYFGPGTRLLVL.